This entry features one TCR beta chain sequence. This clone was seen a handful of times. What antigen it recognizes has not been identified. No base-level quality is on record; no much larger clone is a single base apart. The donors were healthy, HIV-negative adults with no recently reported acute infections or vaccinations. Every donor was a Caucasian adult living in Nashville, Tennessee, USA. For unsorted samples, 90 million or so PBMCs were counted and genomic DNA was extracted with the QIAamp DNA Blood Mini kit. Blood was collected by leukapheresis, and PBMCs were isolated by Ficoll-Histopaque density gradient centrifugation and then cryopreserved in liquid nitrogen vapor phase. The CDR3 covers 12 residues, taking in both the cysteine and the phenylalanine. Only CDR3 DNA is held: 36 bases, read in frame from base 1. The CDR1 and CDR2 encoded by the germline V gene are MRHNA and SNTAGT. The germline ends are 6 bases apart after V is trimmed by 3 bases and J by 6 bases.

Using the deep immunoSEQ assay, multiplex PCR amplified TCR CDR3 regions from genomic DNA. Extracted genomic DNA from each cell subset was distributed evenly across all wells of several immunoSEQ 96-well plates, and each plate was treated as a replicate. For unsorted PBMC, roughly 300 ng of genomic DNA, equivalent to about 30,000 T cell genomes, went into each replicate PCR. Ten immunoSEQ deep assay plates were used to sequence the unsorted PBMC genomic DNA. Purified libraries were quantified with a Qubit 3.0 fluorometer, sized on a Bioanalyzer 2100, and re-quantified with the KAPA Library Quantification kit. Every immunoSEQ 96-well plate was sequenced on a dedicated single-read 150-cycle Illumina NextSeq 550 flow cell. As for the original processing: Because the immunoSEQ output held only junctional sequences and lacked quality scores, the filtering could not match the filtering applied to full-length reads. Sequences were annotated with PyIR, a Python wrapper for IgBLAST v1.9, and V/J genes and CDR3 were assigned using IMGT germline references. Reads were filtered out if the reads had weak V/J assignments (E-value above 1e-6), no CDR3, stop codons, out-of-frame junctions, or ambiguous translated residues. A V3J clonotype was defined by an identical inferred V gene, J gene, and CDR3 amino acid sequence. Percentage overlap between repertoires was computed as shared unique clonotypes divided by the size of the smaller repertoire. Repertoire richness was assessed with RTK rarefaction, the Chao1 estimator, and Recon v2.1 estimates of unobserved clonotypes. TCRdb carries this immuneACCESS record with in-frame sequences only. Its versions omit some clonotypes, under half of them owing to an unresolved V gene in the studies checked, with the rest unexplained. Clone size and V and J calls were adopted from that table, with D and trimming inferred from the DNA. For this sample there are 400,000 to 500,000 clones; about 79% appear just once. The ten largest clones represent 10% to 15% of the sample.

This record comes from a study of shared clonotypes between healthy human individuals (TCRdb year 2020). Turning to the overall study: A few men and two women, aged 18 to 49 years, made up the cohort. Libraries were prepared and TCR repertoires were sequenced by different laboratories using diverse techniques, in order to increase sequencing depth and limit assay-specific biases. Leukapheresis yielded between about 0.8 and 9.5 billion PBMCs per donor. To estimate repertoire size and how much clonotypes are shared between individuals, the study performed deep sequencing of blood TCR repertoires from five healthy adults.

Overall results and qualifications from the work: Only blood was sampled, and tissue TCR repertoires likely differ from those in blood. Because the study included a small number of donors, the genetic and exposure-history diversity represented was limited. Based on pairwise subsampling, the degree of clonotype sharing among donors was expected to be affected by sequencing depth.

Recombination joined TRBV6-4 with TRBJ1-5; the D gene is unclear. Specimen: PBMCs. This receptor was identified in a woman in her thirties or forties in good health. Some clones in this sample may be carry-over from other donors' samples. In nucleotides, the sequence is TGTGCCAGCAGTGATTCCCTTCAGCCCCAGCATTTT. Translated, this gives CASSDSLQPQHF.